This T cell receptor (beta chain) emerged from a study of OX40 agonist ivuxolimab in advanced cancers. This clone was detected once. Its target is unknown. Sequenced by immunoSEQ multiplex PCR; TCRdb stores in-frame clones only, minus some. The repertoire consists of 70,000 to 85,000 clones, with around 83% occurring once and the leading ten covering over 0.9%. V was shortened by 1 base and J by 8 bases, with 11 bases between the two germline ends. Germline V gene lookup returns CDR1 ENHRY and CDR2 SYGVKD. This CDR3 spans 13 amino acids. Study results and limitations: At 0.1 to 3.0 mg/kg, clonal expansion of CD4+ and CD8+ blood T cells had occurred by week 6. The study found among the lowest clonal expansion in partial responders at 0.1-3.0 mg/kg.

The TCR comes from an adult with an advanced solid tumor such as melanoma, head and neck, liver or kidney cancer. The chain employs TRBV10-3 and TRBJ1-2, with D possibly matching TRBD1 (6 bases). This specimen was CD4+ or CD8+ T cells sorted from blood, taken in a trial of the OX40 agonist ivuxolimab. The CDR3 spells CAISEWGARGYTF. The CDR3 nucleotides read TGTGCCATCAGTGAGTGGGGGGCGCGGGGCTACACCTTC.